The entry below describes one TCR beta chain. TCRdb processed the RT-PCR reads anew with MiXCR; each CDR3 protein has one entry. The sample includes some 92,000 distinct CDR3 sequences, roughly 50% of them seen just once. The sample originates from a study of patients and donors after allogeneic stem cell transplantation. Germline V lookup: CDR1 SGHVS, CDR2 FQNEAQ. This CDR3 has 14 amino acids. V trimming: 4 bases; J trimming: 7 bases; junction bases outside the gene matches: 2. This chain joins TRBV7-8 and TRBJ2-3, with 13 bases identical to TRBD2. The sequence was collected from a human donor who was either an allogeneic HSCT recipient or a stem cell or donor lymphocyte infusion donor (not recorded which). It is not recorded whose cells these are; they may come from a transplant donor. The sequencing input was blood, either unsorted or a sorted T cell fraction (not recorded which). CDR3 sequence (DNA): TGTGCCAGCAGCTCGACTAGCGGGAGGAATACGCAGTATTTT. It encodes CASSSTSGRNTQYF.